The T cell receptor (beta chain) described here comes from a study of CD8+ T cells in alopecia areata. As for the study in general: Those treated were given oral tofacitinib at 5 to 10 mg twice daily. Percentage of affected scalp area was the basis on which treated patients' severity was scored.

The CDR3 spans 17 residues. The germline V and J ends were trimmed by 0 bases and 0 bases, with 12 bases remaining between them. Germline V gene lookup returns CDR1 LGHNA and CDR2 YSLEER. Treatment meaning: oral pan-JAK inhibitor, 5-10 mg twice daily. This clone has more than one count but fewer than ten. No antigen is known for it. Extraction and reverse transcription of RNA yielded cDNA as the sequencing template. Clones were sequenced by immunoSEQ multiplex PCR, and TCRdb holds only the in-frame ones, with some missing. The sample lists over 150,000 clones, about 55% occurring once. Broader study findings: Sequencing of scalp samples also captures resident alphabeta T cells of normal skin.

The source material was CD8+ T cells sorted from blood, sampled at week 24, from a patient treated with tofacitinib. The rearrangement uses TRBV4-3 and TRBJ1-5; weak D call: TRBD1 (6 bases). The source of this sequence is a human donor with alopecia areata. In DNA form, the CDR3 reads TGCGCCAGCAGCCAAGATAATACAGGGAATAGCAATCAGCCCCAGCATTTT. As protein: CASSQDNTGNSNQPQHF.